A selection of T cell receptor beta chains follows, all from one sample in a study of blood T cell repertoires in COVID-19. Method: immunoSEQ multiplex PCR; TCRdb's copy keeps in-frame clones and lacks some. The sample shows approximately 30,000 clones, around 88% of them seen only once. What was sequenced was peripheral blood. The receptor set was obtained from a human donor in a cohort sampled during active COVID-19. CDR3s include the opening cysteine and the closing phenylalanine or tryptophan. The D gene is left open where the match is weak. Clone sizes are given selectively: once, few, many, or a class where the clone is expanded.

v_gene	len	abundance	j_gene	d_gene	CDR3aa	CDR3nt
TRBV6-5	12	.	TRBJ1-2	TRBD1	CASSLRQGAYTF	TGTGCCAGCAGCCTCAGACAGGGCGCCTACACCTTC
TRBV5-1	11	.	TRBJ1-1	.	CASSLGQGAFF	TGCGCCAGCAGCTTGGGTCAGGGAGCTTTCTTT
TRBV3-1/TRBV3-2	14	.	TRBJ1-3	.	CASSHDSSGNTIYF	TGTGCCAGCAGTCATGACAGTTCTGGAAACACCATATATTTT
TRBV6-6	16	.	TRBJ2-7	TRBD1	CASSYFRGSGSYEQYF	TGTGCCAGCAGTTACTTCAGGGGGAGCGGATCCTACGAGCAGTACTTC
TRBV12-3/TRBV12-4	13	once	TRBJ2-7	.	CATRGPSSYEQYF	TGTGCCACTCGTGGCCCGTCCTCCTACGAGCAGTACTTC
TRBV30	13	.	TRBJ1-5	.	CAWSGGSGQPQHF	TGTGCCTGGAGTGGAGGGTCCGGACAGCCCCAGCATTTT
TRBV18	14	.	TRBJ1-3	.	CASSPQGPGNTIYF	TGTGCCAGCTCACCGCAGGGCCCTGGAAACACCATATATTTT
TRBV4-1	15	.	TRBJ1-2	.	CASSLRLTASYGYTF	TGCGCCAGCAGCCTCCGGTTGACAGCCTCCTATGGCTACACCTTC
TRBV5-1	15	.	TRBJ1-2	TRBD1	CASSLGQENAYGYTF	TGCGCCAGCAGCCTTGGACAGGAAAACGCCTATGGCTACACCTTC
TRBV19	18	.	TRBJ1-5	TRBD1	CASSKGVSGTGSHQPQHF	TGTGCCAGTAGTAAGGGGGTTTCCGGGACAGGGAGCCATCAGCCCCAGCATTTT
TRBV10-3	16	.	TRBJ2-3	TRBD2	CAIRLAGGSSTDTQYF	TGTGCCATCAGACTAGCGGGGGGTTCTAGCACAGATACGCAGTATTTT
TRBV6-5	14	.	TRBJ1-1	.	CASSKGPEGTEAFF	TGTGCCAGCAGTAAGGGCCCGGAGGGAACTGAAGCTTTCTTT
TRBV5-5	17	.	TRBJ2-1	TRBD2	CASSLFSGGASYNEQFF	TGTGCCAGCAGCTTGTTCAGCGGGGGGGCCAGCTACAATGAGCAGTTCTTC
TRBV5-1	16	.	TRBJ2-3	TRBD2	CASSQPSGGPTDTQYF	TGCGCCAGCAGCCAACCCAGCGGGGGGCCCACAGATACGCAGTATTTT
TRBV7-3	15	.	TRBJ2-5	TRBD1	CASSSRGGSKETQYF	TGTGCCAGCAGCTCCCGAGGGGGCAGCAAAGAGACCCAGTACTTC
TRBV9	16	.	TRBJ1-3	.	CASSVEGRASGNTIYF	TGTGCCAGCAGCGTAGAAGGCAGGGCCTCTGGAAACACCATATATTTT
TRBV6-5	14	.	TRBJ2-3	TRBD2	CASSYTSGRDTQYF	TGTGCCAGCAGTTACACTAGCGGGAGAGATACGCAGTATTTT
TRBV25-1	16	.	TRBJ1-3	TRBD1	CASSPPGQGARNTIYF	TGTGCCAGCAGCCCCCCGGGACAGGGGGCGAGGAACACCATATATTTT
TRBV24-1	12	.	TRBJ2-7	TRBD1	CATSDGTGGQYF	TGTGCCACCAGTGATGGGACAGGGGGGCAGTACTTC
TRBV19	13	.	TRBJ2-5	.	CASFDYLQETQYF	TGTGCCAGTTTTGACTACCTCCAAGAGACCCAGTACTTC
TRBV6-6	16	.	TRBJ2-3	TRBD2	CASRTSSAGGINTQYF	TGTGCCAGCAGAACCTCCTCAGCGGGGGGCATAAATACGCAGTATTTT
TRBV2	14	.	TRBJ1-4	.	CASSDAGEYEKLFF	TGTGCCAGCAGTGACGCAGGGGAGTATGAAAAACTGTTTTTT
TRBV4-2	15	.	TRBJ1-1	.	CASSQEVGLNTEAFF	TGTGCCAGCAGCCAAGAGGTGGGACTCAACACTGAAGCTTTCTTT
TRBV2	13	.	TRBJ2-1	TRBD1	CARGGQSRNEQFF	TGTGCCCGAGGGGGACAGTCCCGTAATGAGCAGTTCTTC
TRBV5-1	13	.	TRBJ2-3	.	CASSSPLTDTQYF	TGCGCCAGCAGCTCCCCCCTTACAGATACGCAGTATTTT
TRBV30	13	.	TRBJ2-7	TRBD2	CAGGRTAGYEQYF	TGTGCCGGCGGGAGGACAGCCGGCTACGAGCAGTACTTC
TRBV3-1/TRBV3-2	14	once	TRBJ1-2	TRBD1	CASQGDRGVFGYTF	TGTGCCAGCCAAGGGGACAGGGGAGTTTTTGGCTACACCTTC
TRBV5-1	16	few	TRBJ2-1	TRBD2	CASSPSSGDSYNEQFF	TGCGCCAGCAGCCCCTCTAGCGGGGACTCCTACAATGAGCAGTTCTTC
TRBV5-1	16	.	TRBJ2-7	TRBD1	CASSFGTAGETYEQYF	TGCGCCAGCAGCTTCGGGACAGCAGGAGAAACCTACGAGCAGTACTTC
TRBV6-5	15	.	TRBJ2-2	TRBD1	CASSLAGTVREELFF	TGTGCCAGCAGCCTGGCCGGGACAGTTCGTGAGGAGCTGTTTTTT
TRBV3-1/TRBV3-2	14	.	TRBJ2-7	TRBD2	CASSLGLAVYEQYF	TGTGCCAGCAGCCTCGGACTAGCGGTCTACGAGCAGTACTTC
TRBV2	16	.	TRBJ2-5	.	CASSEPGRGAQETQYF	TGTGCCAGCAGTGAACCTGGCAGGGGGGCTCAAGAGACCCAGTACTTC
TRBV13	14	.	TRBJ2-5	.	CASSPGLPLETQYF	TGTGCCAGCAGCCCCGGTCTTCCTCTGGAGACCCAGTACTTC
TRBV19	12	.	TRBJ1-2	TRBD1	CASRTGVYGYTF	TGTGCCAGTAGAACAGGGGTCTATGGCTACACCTTC
TRBV7-9	16	.	TRBJ2-5	TRBD2	CASSPILAGGQETQYF	TGTGCCAGCAGCCCAATACTAGCGGGGGGGCAAGAGACCCAGTACTTC
TRBV29-1	14	.	TRBJ2-3	.	CSVEQQVRTDTQYF	TGCAGCGTTGAACAACAGGTTCGCACAGATACGCAGTATTTT
TRBV5-6	15	.	TRBJ2-1	TRBD2	CASTRGGGPYNEQFF	TGTGCCAGCACCCGCGGCGGGGGGCCCTACAATGAGCAGTTCTTC
TRBV4-1	17	.	TRBJ2-5	TRBD2	CASSQDRGGGPQETQYF	TGCGCCAGCAGCCAAGATAGGGGCGGGGGGCCACAAGAGACCCAGTACTTC
TRBV2	13	.	TRBJ1-4	.	CASSRNRYEKLFF	TGTGCCAGCAGCAGGAATCGTTATGAAAAACTGTTTTTT
TRBV7-8	14	.	TRBJ2-7	.	CASSLRQLSYEQYF	TGTGCCAGCAGCCTCCGACAGCTCTCCTACGAGCAGTACTTC
TRBV5-1	15	.	TRBJ2-2	.	CASSLFPRPTGELFF	TGCGCCAGCAGCCTCTTCCCCAGGCCCACCGGGGAGCTGTTTTTT
TRBV10-2	14	.	TRBJ1-2	.	CASRKQGIGYGYTF	TGCGCCAGCAGGAAACAGGGTATTGGCTATGGCTACACCTTC
TRBV5-4	14	few	TRBJ1-1	TRBD1	CASSRTGLNTEAFF	TGTGCCAGCAGCCGGACAGGGTTGAACACTGAAGCTTTCTTT
TRBV5-1	13	.	TRBJ1-4	TRBD1	CASRPGTVEKLFF	TGCGCCAGCAGGCCAGGGACAGTTGAAAAACTGTTTTTT
TRBV19	16	.	TRBJ2-3	.	CASSIGGRQSTDTQYF	TGTGCCAGTAGTATAGGCGGGCGGCAGAGCACAGATACGCAGTATTTT
TRBV6-1	16	once	TRBJ2-5	TRBD1	CASSEGTGAGQETQYF	TGTGCCAGCAGTGAGGGGACAGGGGCCGGCCAAGAGACCCAGTACTTC
TRBV5-1	14	.	TRBJ1-1	.	CASTQVAGVTEAFF	TGCGCCAGCACCCAAGTGGCGGGGGTTACTGAAGCTTTCTTT
TRBV13	15	.	TRBJ1-1	.	CASSQSVSGVTEAFF	TGTGCCAGCAGCCAATCTGTCTCGGGTGTCACTGAAGCTTTCTTT
TRBV25-1	14	.	TRBJ2-3	TRBD1	CASSSDRGNRAQYF	TGTGCCAGCAGTTCGGACAGGGGGAACAGGGCGCAGTATTTT
TRBV7-9	18	.	TRBJ1-1	.	CASSLSAMAGVLYTEAFF	TGTGCCAGCAGCTTATCGGCGATGGCAGGGGTACTGTACACTGAAGCTTTCTTT
TRBV7-3	14	.	TRBJ2-3	.	CASSWGGTTDTQYF	TGTGCCAGCAGCTGGGGCGGGACCACAGATACGCAGTATTTT
TRBV27	15	.	TRBJ1-2	TRBD1	CASRTRDRGLYGYTF	TGTGCCAGCAGAACCCGGGACAGGGGGCTCTATGGCTACACCTTC
TRBV19	14	.	TRBJ1-1	TRBD1	CASSTRTGAAEAFF	TGTGCCAGTAGTACTAGGACAGGGGCCGCTGAAGCTTTCTTT
TRBV28	15	once	TRBJ1-2	TRBD1	CASSKGQANPSGYTF	TGTGCCAGCAGCAAGGGACAGGCGAACCCTTCTGGCTACACCTTC
TRBV5-6	15	.	TRBJ1-2	.	CASSHLTGVGYGYTF	TGTGCCAGCAGCCACCTGACAGGTGTAGGCTATGGCTACACCTTC